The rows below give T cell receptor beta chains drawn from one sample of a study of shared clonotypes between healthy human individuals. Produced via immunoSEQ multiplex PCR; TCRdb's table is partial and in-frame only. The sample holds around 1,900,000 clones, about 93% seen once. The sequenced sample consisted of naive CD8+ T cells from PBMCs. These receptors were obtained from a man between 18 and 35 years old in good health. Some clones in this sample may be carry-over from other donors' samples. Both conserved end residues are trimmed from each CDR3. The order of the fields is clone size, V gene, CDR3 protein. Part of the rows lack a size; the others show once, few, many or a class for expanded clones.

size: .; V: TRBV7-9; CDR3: ASSSLTGGEKLF
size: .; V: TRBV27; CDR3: ASSLSGDADTQY
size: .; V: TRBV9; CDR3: ASSPADSSPTYEQY
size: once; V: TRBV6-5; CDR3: ASRMGIYTDTQY
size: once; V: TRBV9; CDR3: ASSQNRGHTDTQY
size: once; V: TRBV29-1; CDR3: SVGDRSYEQY
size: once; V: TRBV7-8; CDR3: ASSGGDGVFYNEQF
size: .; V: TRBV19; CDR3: ASSPGYNEQF
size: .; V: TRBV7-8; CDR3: ASSLGSHHNEQF
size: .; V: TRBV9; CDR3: ASSVPTTRPGVGGELF
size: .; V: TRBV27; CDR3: ASSLEGLAPTDTQY
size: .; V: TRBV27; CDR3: ASSLFGRSSYNEQF
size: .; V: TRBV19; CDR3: ASSIQGTIRVNTEAF
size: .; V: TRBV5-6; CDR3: ASSLGQGRMNTEAF
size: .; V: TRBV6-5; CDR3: ASRTTGFRTEAF